Listed below are T cell receptor beta chains from one sample, sequenced in a study of lymphopenia after photon versus proton radiotherapy. Clones were sequenced by immunoSEQ multiplex PCR, and TCRdb holds only the in-frame ones, with some missing. The table lists roughly 30,000 clones, 81% of them singletons. Sequencing used peripheral blood, obtained from a patient treated with photon-based radiotherapy. The receptor set was obtained from a man aged 50-59 years with gastric cancer. CDR3s include the opening cysteine and the closing phenylalanine or tryptophan. A D gene is named only where the DNA matches it firmly. For some rows the clone size is stated as once, few or many, or as a class when expanded; others skip it.

>TRBJ1-2|-|TRBV2|-
CASSEGRWLGYTF
TGTGCCAGCAGTGAAGGGCGCTGGCTCGGCTACACCTTC
>TRBJ1-6|-|TRBV10-1|TRBD1
CASTRDRGLSPLHF
TGCGCCAGCACCCGGGACAGGGGGCTCTCACCCCTCCACTTT
>TRBJ1-1|-|TRBV6-5|-
CASSPLGRAAFF
TGTGCCAGCAGCCCCTTAGGACGGGCTGCTTTCTTT
>TRBJ2-7|-|TRBV6-1|-
CASVGGLEQYF
TGTGCCAGTGTAGGGGGGCTCGAGCAGTACTTC
>TRBJ1-5|-|TRBV5-1|TRBD1
CASSPTGDGGQPQHF
TGCGCCAGCAGCCCAACAGGGGACGGAGGCCAGCCCCAGCATTTT
>TRBJ1-1|-|TRBV5-6|-
CASSFGTSNTEAFF
TGTGCCAGCAGCTTTGGGACGAGTAACACTGAAGCTTTCTTT
>TRBJ2-1|-|TRBV5-1|-
CASSLGAYNEQFF
TGCGCCAGCAGCTTGGGCGCCTACAATGAGCAGTTCTTC
>TRBJ2-3|-|TRBV4-1|TRBD2
CASSQEFGSGVTDTQYF
TGCGCCAGCAGCCAAGAATTTGGTAGCGGGGTCACAGATACGCAGTATTTT
>TRBJ2-3|-|TRBV5-1|TRBD1
CASSLVGTGFRTDTQYF
TGCGCCAGCAGCTTGGTGGGGACAGGATTCCGCACAGATACGCAGTATTTT
>TRBJ1-5|few|TRBV10-2|-
CASSEPAGLSQPQHF
TGCGCCAGCAGTGAGCCAGCAGGGTTGAGTCAGCCCCAGCATTTT
>TRBJ2-1|few|TRBV27|-
CASRDLKGINEQFF
TGTGCCAGCAGGGACCTGAAGGGTATCAATGAGCAGTTCTTC
>TRBJ2-7|-|TRBV20-1|-
CSAGGGYEQYF
TGCAGTGCGGGCGGAGGGTACGAGCAGTACTTC
>TRBJ1-1|-|TRBV6-5|-
CASSYLRGGTEAFF
TGTGCCAGCAGTTACCTCAGGGGAGGAACTGAAGCTTTCTTT
>TRBJ2-2|-|TRBV19|-
CASRRRGPETGELFF
TGTGCCAGTAGGCGGCGGGGGCCAGAAACCGGGGAGCTGTTTTTT
>TRBJ2-2|-|TRBV10-2|-
CASSVGRGALNTGELFF
TGCGCCAGCAGTGTGGGACGGGGGGCCTTGAACACCGGGGAGCTGTTTTTT
>TRBJ2-5|-|TRBV5-6|-
CASSSTDRETQYF
TGTGCCAGCAGCTCGACGGACAGAGAGACCCAGTACTTC
>TRBJ2-7|-|TRBV28|-
CASSSPGTEQYF
TGTGCCAGCAGTTCACCCGGGACCGAGCAGTACTTC
>TRBJ2-1|-|TRBV7-8|TRBD2
CASSPGGPHEQFF
TGTGCCAGCAGCCCGGGGGGGCCACATGAGCAGTTCTTC
>TRBJ1-2|-|TRBV5-5|-
CASSADGYYGYTF
TGTGCCAGCAGCGCTGACGGGTACTATGGCTACACCTTC
>TRBJ2-3|once|TRBV27|TRBD2
CASSFKMEAGGDTDTQYF
TGTGCCAGCAGTTTCAAAATGGAAGCGGGGGGCGACACAGATACGCAGTATTTT
>TRBJ2-3|-|TRBV7-8|TRBD1
CASSLERDSSTDTQYF
TGTGCCAGCAGCTTAGAACGGGACAGCAGCACAGATACGCAGTATTTT
>TRBJ2-2|-|TRBV4-3|-
CASSQGRGGGTGELFF
TGCGCCAGCAGCCAAGGCAGGGGTGGGGGCACCGGGGAGCTGTTTTTT
>TRBJ1-2|once|TRBV11-2|-
CASSGDGNYGYTF
TGTGCCAGCAGCGGAGACGGTAACTATGGCTACACCTTC
>TRBJ2-1|-|TRBV7-9|TRBD2
CASSLGLVAGYNEQFF
TGTGCCAGCAGCCTGGGTTTGGTAGCGGGCTACAATGAGCAGTTCTTC
>TRBJ1-2|-|TRBV5-1|-
CASSPTEKPGYGYTF
TGCGCCAGCAGCCCTACAGAGAAACCGGGCTATGGCTACACCTTC
>TRBJ2-1|-|TRBV7-3|-
CASSLVGRNNEQFF
TGTGCCAGCAGCTTAGTGGGGAGGAACAATGAGCAGTTCTTC
>TRBJ2-7|-|TRBV6-5|TRBD2
CATHRLAGDNEQYF
TGTGCCACCCACCGACTAGCGGGAGACAACGAGCAGTACTTC
>TRBJ2-2|-|TRBV11-2|TRBD1
CASSSSGGWNGELFF
TGTGCCAGCAGCTCTTCAGGGGGCTGGAACGGGGAGCTGTTTTTT
>TRBJ1-2|-|TRBV2|-
CASKDSQINYGYTF
TGTGCCAGCAAAGACAGCCAAATAAACTATGGCTACACCTTC
>TRBJ2-1|-|TRBV5-1|TRBD2
CASSLAGRTSYNEQFF
TGCGCCAGCAGCCTAGCGGGGCGAACTTCCTACAATGAGCAGTTCTTC
>TRBJ2-1|few|TRBV5-6|-
CASSLIGISSYNEQFF
TGTGCCAGCAGCTTAATTGGCATCAGCTCCTACAATGAGCAGTTCTTC
>TRBJ2-6|-|TRBV5-1|TRBD2
CATSLLSGGRSGANVLTF
TGCGCCACCTCTTTACTAAGCGGGGGGCGCTCTGGGGCCAACGTCCTGACTTTC
>TRBJ2-3|few|TRBV19|-
CASRTHSTDTQYF
TGTGCCAGCAGGACCCATAGCACAGATACGCAGTATTTT
>TRBJ2-7|-|TRBV11-1|-
CASSLVIGTYEQYF
TGTGCCAGCAGCCTTGTGATTGGGACCTACGAGCAGTACTTC
>TRBJ2-2|-|TRBV2|TRBD2
CASTSGRGGTGELFF
TGTGCCAGCACCTCCGGGAGGGGCGGCACCGGGGAGCTGTTTTTT
>TRBJ2-3|-|TRBV5-1|TRBD2
CASSGLGADTDTQYF
TGCGCCAGCAGCGGACTAGGGGCAGACACAGATACGCAGTATTTT
>TRBJ2-5|once|TRBV9|-
CASSVGGGQETQYF
TGTGCCAGCAGCGTAGGTGGGGGCCAAGAGACCCAGTACTTC
>TRBJ1-5|-|TRBV6-1|-
CASSATGNNQPQHF
TGTGCCAGCAGTGCGACAGGCAACAATCAGCCCCAGCATTTT
>TRBJ2-5|few|TRBV13|-
CASSLAGGETQYF
TGTGCCAGCAGCTTAGCTGGGGGAGAGACCCAGTACTTC
>TRBJ1-1|-|TRBV7-3|-
CASSLIGGNTEAFF
TGTGCCAGCAGCTTAATAGGGGGGAACACTGAAGCTTTCTTT